What follows describes a single T cell receptor beta chain. The sample belongs to a study of T cell responses to AZD1222 COVID-19 vaccine. Study background: Recipients boosted at about 4 weeks or about 12 weeks are pooled.

The protocol was immunoSEQ multiplex PCR, while the TCRdb copy is restricted to in-frame clones and leaves out a portion. The sample has 100,000 or so clones, approximately 83% seen once; the top ten hold roughly 6.3%. This TCR was sampled from an adult in good health. The sample here was peripheral blood, taken on day 0 of AZD1222 vaccination.

DNA for the CDR3: TGTGCCAGCAGACCTCCCCAGGGATTCAACTATGGCTACACCTTC. Translation: CASRPPQGFNYGYTF. This rearrangement joins TRBV5-4 to TRBJ1-2; possible D gene TRBD1, 5 bases. This CDR3 spans 15 amino acids. CDR1 is SGHNT and CDR2 is YYREEE in the germline V gene (reference sequence). Trimming removed 5 bases from V and 2 bases from J, with 16 bases in between.